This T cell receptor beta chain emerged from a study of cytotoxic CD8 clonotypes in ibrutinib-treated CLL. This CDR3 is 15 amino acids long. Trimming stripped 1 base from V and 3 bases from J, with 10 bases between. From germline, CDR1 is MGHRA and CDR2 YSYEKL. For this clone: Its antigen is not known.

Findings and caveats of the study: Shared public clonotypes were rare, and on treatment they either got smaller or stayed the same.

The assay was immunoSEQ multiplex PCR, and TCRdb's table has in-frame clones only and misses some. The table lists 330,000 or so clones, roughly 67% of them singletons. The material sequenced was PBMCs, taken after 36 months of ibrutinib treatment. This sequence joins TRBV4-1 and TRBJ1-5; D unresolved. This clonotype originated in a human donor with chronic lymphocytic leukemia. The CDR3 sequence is CASSQVFTANQPQHF. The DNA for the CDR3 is TGCGCCAGCAGCCAAGTCTTCACAGCCAATCAGCCCCAGCATTTT.